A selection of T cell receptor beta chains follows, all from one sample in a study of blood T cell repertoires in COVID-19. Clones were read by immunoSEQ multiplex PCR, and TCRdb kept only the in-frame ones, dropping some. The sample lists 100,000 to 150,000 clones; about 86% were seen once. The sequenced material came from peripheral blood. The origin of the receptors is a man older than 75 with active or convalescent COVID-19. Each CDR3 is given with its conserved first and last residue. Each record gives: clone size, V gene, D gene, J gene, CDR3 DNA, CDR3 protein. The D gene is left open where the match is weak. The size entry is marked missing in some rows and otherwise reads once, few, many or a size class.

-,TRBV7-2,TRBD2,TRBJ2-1,TGTGCCAGCTCCGGGACTAGCGGCCTCGGAGAGCAGTTCTTC,CASSGTSGLGEQFF
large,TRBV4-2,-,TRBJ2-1,TGTGCCAGCAGCCAGAGGGACAATGAGCAGTTCTTC,CASSQRDNEQFF
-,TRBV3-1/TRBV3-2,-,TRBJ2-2,TGTGCCAGCAGCCAGGAGGGCAGGGTTACCGGGGAGCTGTTTTTT,CASSQEGRVTGELFF
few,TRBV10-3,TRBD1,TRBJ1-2,TGTGCCATCAGTCGACAGGGGGCCTATGGCTACACCTTC,CAISRQGAYGYTF
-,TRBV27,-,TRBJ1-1,TGTGCCAGCACGCCCACCGGGGTCACTGAAGCTTTCTTT,CASTPTGVTEAFF
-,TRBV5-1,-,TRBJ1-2,TGCGCCAGCAGCCAGGACACGGCCGGCTATGGCTACACCTTC,CASSQDTAGYGYTF
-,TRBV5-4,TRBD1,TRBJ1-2,TGTGCCAGCAGCGACCGACAGGGGAAAAGGGATGGCTACACCTTC,CASSDRQGKRDGYTF
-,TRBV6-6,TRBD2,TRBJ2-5,TGTGCCAGCAGTTACGACGGGGGGGCCGGAGGGGAGACCCAGTACTTC,CASSYDGGAGGETQYF
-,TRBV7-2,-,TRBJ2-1,TGTGCCAGCAGCCTGGGCGGGGCGCGCTACAATGAGCAGTTCTTC,CASSLGGARYNEQFF
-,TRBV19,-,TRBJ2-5,TGTGCCAGTTCTATTGGGGCTTTGGAGACCCAGTACTTC,CASSIGALETQYF
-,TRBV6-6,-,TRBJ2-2,TGTGCCAGCAGTGATCTAGGGGTTCCCGGGGAGCTGTTTTTT,CASSDLGVPGELFF
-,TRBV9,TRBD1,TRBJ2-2,TGTGCCAGCAGCGGTTCTTACGGGACAGGGGACGGGGAGCTGTTTTTT,CASSGSYGTGDGELFF
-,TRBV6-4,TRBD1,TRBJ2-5,TGTGCCAGCAGTTCCGGGACAGGGGAAGAGACCCAGTACTTC,CASSSGTGEETQYF
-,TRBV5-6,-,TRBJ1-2,TGTGCCAGCAGCCCTGGGAGTCGCGGCTACACCTTC,CASSPGSRGYTF
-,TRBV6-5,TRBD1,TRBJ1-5,TGTGCCAGCAGCCCGGGACAGCCGCATCAGCCCCAGCATTTT,CASSPGQPHQPQHF
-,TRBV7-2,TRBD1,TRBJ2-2,TGTGCCAGCAGCTCTTGGACAGGAGGAAACACCGGGGAGCTGTTTTTT,CASSSWTGGNTGELFF
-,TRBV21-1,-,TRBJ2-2,TGTGCCAGCAGCAAAGGGACAGACCCGAACACCGGGGAGCTGTTTTTT,CASSKGTDPNTGELFF
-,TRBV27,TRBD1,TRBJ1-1,TGTGCCAGCCTTACAGGGGGCCTGAACACTGAAGCTTTCTTT,CASLTGGLNTEAFF
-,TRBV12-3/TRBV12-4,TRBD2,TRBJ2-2,TGTGCCAGCGGGAGGGACGGAACCGGGGAGCTGTTTTTT,CASGRDGTGELFF
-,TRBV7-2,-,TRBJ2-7,TGTGCCAGCACCCGAGCGGCCCCCTACGAGCAGTACTTC,CASTRAAPYEQYF
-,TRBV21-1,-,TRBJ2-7,TGTGCCAGCAGCAAATCCCCCATCCCATGCTACGAGCAGTACTTC,CASSKSPIPCYEQYF
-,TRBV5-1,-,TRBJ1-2,TGCGCCAGCAGCCTGGACGGAGCCTATGGCTACACCTTC,CASSLDGAYGYTF
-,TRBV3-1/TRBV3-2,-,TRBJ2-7,TGTGCCAGCAGCCAAGGAGGCCAAAGTATCTACGAGCAGTACTTC,CASSQGGQSIYEQYF
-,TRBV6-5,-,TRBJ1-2,TGTGCCAGCACCATAAGAGGGGGGGGGAACTATGGCTACACCTTC,CASTIRGGGNYGYTF
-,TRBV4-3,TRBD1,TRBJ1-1,TGCGCCAGCAGCCAAGATCTTTACAGGGGGCTAAACACTGAAGCTTTCTTT,CASSQDLYRGLNTEAFF
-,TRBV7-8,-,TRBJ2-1,TGTGCCAGCAGCCGAGGGGCGGGGTACAATGAGCAGTTCTTC,CASSRGAGYNEQFF
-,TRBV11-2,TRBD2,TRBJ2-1,TGTGCCAGCAGCTTTACAGCGGGAGGAAACAATGAGCAGTTCTTC,CASSFTAGGNNEQFF
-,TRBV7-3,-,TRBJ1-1,TGTGCCAGCAGCTTAACGCATGGAGGAGGGACTGAAGCTTTCTTT,CASSLTHGGGTEAFF
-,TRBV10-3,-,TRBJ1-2,TGTGCCATCAGTGGCGGACGGGAGTCCTATGGCTACACCTTC,CAISGGRESYGYTF
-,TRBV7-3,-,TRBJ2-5,TGTGCCAGCAGCTCCGCAGGGTCAGAGACCCAGTACTTC,CASSSAGSETQYF
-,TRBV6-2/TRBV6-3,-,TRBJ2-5,TGTGCCAGCAGTTACTCCTCCCAGGGGTACCAAGAGACCCAGTACTTC,CASSYSSQGYQETQYF
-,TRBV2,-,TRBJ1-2,TGTGCCAGCAGGGACACAGGGTCTGGCTACACCTTC,CASRDTGSGYTF
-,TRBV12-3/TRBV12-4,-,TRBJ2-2,TGTGCCAGCAGCAGGGGCACCGGGGAGCTGTTTTTT,CASSRGTGELFF
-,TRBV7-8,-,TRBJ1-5,TGTGCCAGCAGCTTCGGGGGAGTGGGCAATCAGCCCCAGCATTTT,CASSFGGVGNQPQHF
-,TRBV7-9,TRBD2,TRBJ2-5,TGTGCCAGCAGCTTCAGCGGGGGGGGAGAGACCCAGTACTTC,CASSFSGGGETQYF
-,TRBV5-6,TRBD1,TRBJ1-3,TGTGCCAGCAGCTTGAAGGGACAGGGCAGAAACACCATATATTTT,CASSLKGQGRNTIYF
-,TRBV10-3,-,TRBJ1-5,TGTGCCATCAGTGAGTCGAGGCAGGGTCTCAATCAGCCCCAGCATTTT,CAISESRQGLNQPQHF
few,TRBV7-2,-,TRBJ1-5,TGTGCCAGCAGCTTAGTGTCAGGCAATCAGCCCCAGCATTTT,CASSLVSGNQPQHF
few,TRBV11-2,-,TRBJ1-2,TGTGCCAGCAGCTTATCAGGGCGAGAGGGCTACACCTTC,CASSLSGREGYTF
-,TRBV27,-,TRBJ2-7,TGTGCCAGCACCAGGGGTGTGGAGCAGTACTTC,CASTRGVEQYF
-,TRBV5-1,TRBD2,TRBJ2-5,TGCGCCAGCAGCTTGGCCGGGACTAGCGGGGGGTACCAAGAGACCCAGTACTTC,CASSLAGTSGGYQETQYF
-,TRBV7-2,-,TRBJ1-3,TGTGCCAGCAGCGTATACAGGAGCTCTGGAAACACCATATATTTT,CASSVYRSSGNTIYF